This entry lists 16 T cell receptor beta chains sequenced from one sample in a study of OX40 agonist ivuxolimab in advanced cancers. Assay: immunoSEQ multiplex PCR; the TCRdb copy retains only in-frame clones and omits some. This sample has fewer than 85,000 clones, with about 86% found just once. Material: CD4+ or CD8+ T cells sorted from blood, obtained in a trial of the OX40 agonist ivuxolimab. The receptors here all came from an adult with an advanced solid tumor such as melanoma, head and neck, liver or kidney cancer.

V usage is TRBV6-1 and J usage is TRBJ1-2; 10 positions agree with TRBD1. CDR3 length equals 14 residues. CDR1 and CDR2 (germline): MNHNS, SASEGT. The V and J ends lost 10 bases and 8 bases, in that order; junction bases with no gene match: 13. The CDR3 is CATEGTGVLGGYTF. The CDR3 DNA sequence: TGTGCCACCGAGGGGACAGGGGTTTTAGGAGGCTACACCTTC.

The chain employs TRBV4-2 and TRBJ2-2; 12 nucleotides align to TRBD2. CDR1 LGHNA and CDR2 YNFKEQ come from the germline V gene. This CDR3 has 17 amino acids. The trim removed 3 bases at V and 3 bases at J, leaving 5 bases unmatched. The CDR3 DNA is TGTGCCAGCAGCCAGACCGGACTAGCGGGGTACACCGGGGAGCTGTTTTTT. Amino acid sequence: CASSQTGLAGYTGELFF.

The rearrangement uses TRBV12-5 and TRBJ1-1; TRBD1 might be the D (5 bases). V was trimmed by 6 bases and J by 6 bases, leaving 14 bases between them. The CDR3 is 13 amino acids. The germline V gene has CDR1 LGHNT and CDR2 FRNRAP. This CDR3 reads CASGNPTVSEAFF. The CDR3 nucleotides are TGTGCTAGTGGAAACCCGACAGTCTCTGAAGCTTTCTTT. Drawing the rest from reference TRBV12-5 and TRBJ1-1, the complete variable domain is DARVTQTPRHKVTEMGQEVTMRCQPILGHNTVFWYRQTMMQGLELLAYFRNRAPLDDSGMPKDRFSAEMPDATLATLKIQPSEPRDSAVYFCASGNPTVSEAFFGQGTRLTVV.

The V call is TRBV7-9, the J call TRBJ2-7; the D call may be TRBD1 or TRBD2 (6 bases each). V was clipped by 3 bases and J by 1 base, with 16 bases between them. Germline V CDR1 and CDR2: SEHNR, FQNEAQ (reference sequence). The CDR3 loop spans 16 amino acids. The CDR3 nucleotides are TGTGCCAGCAGCTTGGGCTCCCGGAGGGGGTCCTACGAGCAGTACTTC. Translated: CASSLGSRRGSYEQYF.

The CDR3 DNA reads as TGTGCCATCACCTCCGGGCAGGGCCCCTCCTACGAGCAGTACTTC. It specifies CAITSGQGPSYEQYF. The chain combines TRBV10-3 with TRBJ2-7; tentative D call: TRBD1 (5 bases). Trimming left V 7 bases short and J 0 bases short, with 16 bases between. The CDR3 loop spans 15 amino acids. The germline gives CDR1 ENHRY, CDR2 SYGVKD.

The gene calls are TRBV28 and TRBJ1-5, with 10 bases fitting TRBD1. From germline, CDR1 is MDHEN and CDR2 SYDVKM. J gave up 3 bases and V 3 bases, and 2 bases lay outside the gene matches. This CDR3 has 15 residues. The CDR3 DNA is TGTGCCAGCAGTTTGGGACAGGGGAACAATCAGCCCCAGCATTTT. Protein sequence: CASSLGQGNNQPQHF.

This clone has only a few counts. V is TRBV28 and J is TRBJ1-2; 7 bases match TRBD1. The CDR3 totals 13 residues. In germline, CDR1 is MDHEN, CDR2 SYDVKM. The V segment lost 2 bases and the J segment 12 bases; nucleotides outside the gene matches: 9. This CDR3 reads CASSLNRGLRNTF. The DNA for the CDR3 is TGTGCCAGCAGTTTAAACAGGGGCCTTAGAAACACCTTC.

The chain employs TRBV6-5 and TRBJ1-2; D gene ambiguous. The germline CDR1 and CDR2 sequences are MNHEY and SVGAGI. CDR3 length equals 15 residues. V was shortened by 0 bases and J by 6 bases, with 14 bases between the two germline ends. The CDR3 spells CASSYSSGKADGYTF. Written as DNA, the CDR3 is TGTGCCAGCAGTTACTCGTCCGGGAAAGCTGATGGCTACACCTTC.

This chain joins TRBV5-1 and TRBJ1-2; perhaps TRBD1 as D (5 bases). The V gene's germline CDR1 is SGHRS and CDR2 YFSETQ. V was cut by 3 bases and J by 7 bases, with 19 bases left in between. The CDR3 is 15 amino acids. For the CDR3, the DNA is TGCGCCAGCAGCTATGGTTTCGGGGGGATGTCTGGCTACACCTTC. It is translated as CASSYGFGGMSGYTF.

This clone appeared once. The chain carries TRBV10-1 and TRBJ1-1, with 12 bases identical to TRBD1. The V segment lost 6 bases and the J segment 4 bases; nucleotides outside the gene matches: 9. The V gene's germline CDR1 is WNHNN and CDR2 SYGVQD (reference sequence). The length of the CDR3 is 16 residues. In DNA, the CDR3 is TGCGCCAGCAGCGGGGACAGGGGGCCTAGAACCACTGAAGCTTTCTTT. This translates into CASSGDRGPRTTEAFF.

This chain links TRBV5-4 with TRBJ2-3, with 7 bases that match TRBD1. CDR3 length: 16 amino acids. The germline V gene encodes CDR1 SGHNT and CDR2 YYREEE (reference sequence). V shed 2 bases and J 0 bases; nucleotides not matched to a gene: 6. The CDR3 DNA sequence: TGTGCCAGCAGCTTAGGGACAGCCTATAGCACAGATACGCAGTATTTT. Encoded protein: CASSLGTAYSTDTQYF.

The rearrangement uses TRBV5-1 and TRBJ1-1; possibly TRBD1 for D (5 bases). Germline-derived CDR1 and CDR2 are SGHRS and YFSETQ. This CDR3 region has 14 residues. V lost 4 bases and J 5 bases, leaving 15 bases between the germline ends. The CDR3 coding sequence is TGCGCCAGCAGCACAGACAGTTGGGGAACTGAAGCTTTCTTT. It translates to CASSTDSWGTEAFF.

This sequence joins TRBV7-9 and TRBJ2-1; D gene ambiguous. This CDR3 has 13 residues. V gave up 1 base and J gave up 4 bases, with 5 bases separating them. Germline-derived CDR1 and CDR2 are SEHNR and FQNEAQ (reference sequence). In DNA form, the CDR3 reads TGTGCCAGCAGCTTAGGGGAATACAATGAGCAGTTCTTC. Amino acid sequence: CASSLGEYNEQFF.

This clone was observed once. The chain carries TRBV6-6 and TRBJ2-7; 10 bases align to TRBD1. The CDR3 spans 14 residues. V shed 10 bases, J shed 4 bases, and the junction held 10 bases outside the gene matches. CDR1 is MNHNY and CDR2 is SVGAGI in the germline V gene (reference sequence). CDR3 sequence: CAIRGQGTTYEQYF. The CDR3 DNA is TGTGCCATCCGGGGACAGGGGACTACTTACGAGCAGTACTTC.

The V and J genes are TRBV2 and TRBJ1-2; D remains ambiguous. Germline assignment: CDR1 SNHLY and CDR2 FYNNEI. The CDR3 sequence is 12 residues long. Between the trimmed V and J ends, which lost 8 bases and 8 bases, there was a span of 15 bases. CDR3 DNA sequence: TGTGCCAGCCGCGGGCCTTCCGGGGGCTACACCTTC. Its translation: CASRGPSGGYTF.

Here the CDR3 DNA reads TGTGCCAGTAGTATGACAGCTTACAATCAGCCCCAGCATTTT. This translates into CASSMTAYNQPQHF. This sequence joins TRBV19 and TRBJ1-5; maybe TRBD1 (5 bases). CDR3 length equals 14 residues. V dropped 3 bases and J dropped 3 bases, with 9 bases sitting between them. CDR1 and CDR2 (germline): LNHDA, SQIVND (reference sequence).